The following is a TCR beta chain sequence with its context. These data belong to a study of blood T cell repertoires in COVID-19. Across the study: From T cells, B-cell-depleted T cells, or PBMCs came the material, which was cDNA or gDNA.

Participants came from about 24 US areas, aged roughly 18 to 89 years. Grouping used clinical history reported by participants in a survey and questionnaire. Per the authors' pipeline: Quantification of nucleated cells was approximated via reference gene primer amplification. Data came from immunoSEQ multiplex PCR; TCRdb stores just in-frame clones and leaves some out. Clonal size and the V and J genes are those of that table, whereas D and trimming came from the DNA. The data contain around 400,000 clones, roughly nine tenths of them singletons. V gave up 4 bases and J gave up 4 bases; unmatched junction bases: 7. Germline-derived CDR1 and CDR2 are SGHAT and FQNNGV. CDR3 size: 15 residues.

The source material was PBMCs or T cells enriched from blood (not recorded which). The receptor was isolated from a woman aged 40 to 50 who had been exposed to COVID-19. J is TRBJ1-3 and V is TRBV11-2, with 7 positions matching TRBD1. The CDR3: CASSSDRALGNTIYF. CDR3 coding DNA: TGTGCCAGCAGCTCCGACAGGGCTTTAGGAAACACCATATATTTT.